These T cell receptor beta chains were read from a single sample in a study of T-cell memory formation after mild COVID-19. TCRdb analysed the 5' RACE reads with MiXCR anew, one entry per CDR3 protein. The sample includes 300,000 to 350,000 distinct CDR3 sequences, 14% of them seen just once. The sequencing input was PBMCs or a T cell subset sorted from them (not recorded which). Receptor source: a man aged 18 to 29 who had mild COVID-19 (a few samples of this study predate the infection). Cell type and time point are not known. Both conserved end residues are part of each CDR3. The D gene is left open where the match is weak. Not every row has a clone size; where given, it reads once, few, many or a size class.

abundance: NA; d_gene: TRBD1; v_gene: TRBV7-9; j_gene: TRBJ1-5; CDR3nt: TGTGCCAGCAGCTTAGGGGGACAGCAGCCCCAGCATTTT; CDR3aa: CASSLGGQQPQHF
abundance: NA; d_gene: NA; v_gene: TRBV4-2; j_gene: TRBJ1-2; CDR3nt: TGTGCCAGCAGCCAAGGGAGCATCTATGGCTACACCTTC; CDR3aa: CASSQGSIYGYTF
abundance: many; d_gene: NA; v_gene: TRBV7-9; j_gene: TRBJ1-1; CDR3nt: TGTGCCAGCAGCTTTCGACTGAACACTGAAGCTTTCTTT; CDR3aa: CASSFRLNTEAFF
abundance: few; d_gene: NA; v_gene: TRBV5-5; j_gene: TRBJ2-1; CDR3nt: TGTGCCAGCAGCTTGGCAGTGGACACCCATTTGTGGTACAATGAGCAGTTCTTC; CDR3aa: CASSLAVDTHLWYNEQFF
abundance: few; d_gene: NA; v_gene: TRBV27; j_gene: TRBJ1-1; CDR3nt: TGTGCCAGCAGTTTTGGGGGGATGAACACTGAAGCTTTCTTT; CDR3aa: CASSFGGMNTEAFF
abundance: few; d_gene: TRBD2; v_gene: TRBV5-1; j_gene: TRBJ2-1; CDR3nt: TGCGCCAGCAGCATTCTCGGACTAGAATCTGAGCAGTTCTTC; CDR3aa: CASSILGLESEQFF
abundance: few; d_gene: NA; v_gene: TRBV9; j_gene: TRBJ2-1; CDR3nt: TGTGCCAGCGGAATCAACAATGAGCAGTTCTTC; CDR3aa: CASGINNEQFF
abundance: NA; d_gene: TRBD2; v_gene: TRBV7-9; j_gene: TRBJ2-3; CDR3nt: TGTGCCAGCAGCTATAAGCGGGGGGGCACAGATACGCAGTATTTT; CDR3aa: CASSYKRGGTDTQYF
abundance: NA; d_gene: TRBD1; v_gene: TRBV10-1; j_gene: TRBJ1-1; CDR3nt: TGCGCCAGCAAAAGACCGCCGGGACAGGGTAGGGATACTGAAGCTTTCTTT; CDR3aa: CASKRPPGQGRDTEAFF
abundance: few; d_gene: NA; v_gene: TRBV5-1; j_gene: TRBJ1-1; CDR3nt: TGCGCCAGCAGCTTGGCCGGGGGTGGGATGAACACTGAAGCTTTCTTT; CDR3aa: CASSLAGGGMNTEAFF
abundance: few; d_gene: NA; v_gene: TRBV6-4; j_gene: TRBJ2-3; CDR3nt: TGTGCCAGCAGTACCGCCGAAGGTGATACGCAGTATTTT; CDR3aa: CASSTAEGDTQYF
abundance: NA; d_gene: NA; v_gene: TRBV5-1; j_gene: TRBJ2-7; CDR3nt: TGCGCCAGCAGCCCGCGGGACATCTACGAGCAGTACTTC; CDR3aa: CASSPRDIYEQYF
abundance: NA; d_gene: NA; v_gene: TRBV5-1; j_gene: TRBJ2-1; CDR3nt: TGCGCCAGCAGCCCCCGACCTATATCTCGGGGGAATGAGCAGTTCTTC; CDR3aa: CASSPRPISRGNEQFF
abundance: few; d_gene: NA; v_gene: TRBV7-2; j_gene: TRBJ2-7; CDR3nt: TGTGCCAGCAGCTTACAGGTGAATTCCTACGAGCAGTACTTC; CDR3aa: CASSLQVNSYEQYF
abundance: few; d_gene: TRBD2; v_gene: TRBV7-2; j_gene: TRBJ2-3; CDR3nt: TGTGCCAGCGAGGGCGGGGGAGGAGATACGCAGTATTTT; CDR3aa: CASEGGGGDTQYF
abundance: NA; d_gene: NA; v_gene: TRBV7-2; j_gene: TRBJ1-4; CDR3nt: TGTGCCAGCAGCTTAGGCAATAAACCGAATGAAAAACTGTTTTTT; CDR3aa: CASSLGNKPNEKLFF
abundance: few; d_gene: NA; v_gene: TRBV7-2; j_gene: TRBJ2-3; CDR3nt: TGTGCCAGCAGCTTGGGGGGGCGCGAAGAAGATACGCAGTATTTT; CDR3aa: CASSLGGREEDTQYF
abundance: NA; d_gene: NA; v_gene: TRBV6-5; j_gene: TRBJ1-6; CDR3nt: TGTGCCAGCAGTTCAATTGCGGGCCTCTCTTCACCCCTCCACTTT; CDR3aa: CASSSIAGLSSPLHF
abundance: NA; d_gene: TRBD1; v_gene: TRBV7-8; j_gene: TRBJ2-1; CDR3nt: TGTGCCAGCAGCTCGGGACAGGGGAGTACTGAGCAGTTCTTC; CDR3aa: CASSSGQGSTEQFF
abundance: NA; d_gene: NA; v_gene: TRBV4-1; j_gene: TRBJ2-7; CDR3nt: TGCGCCAGCAGCCAAGTTTTCTGGGGCGAGCAGTACTTC; CDR3aa: CASSQVFWGEQYF
abundance: few; d_gene: TRBD2; v_gene: TRBV4-2; j_gene: TRBJ2-2; CDR3nt: TGTGCCAGCAGCCCAGGACTAGCGGGGTCCACCGGGGAGCTGTTTTTT; CDR3aa: CASSPGLAGSTGELFF
abundance: NA; d_gene: TRBD2; v_gene: TRBV6-6; j_gene: TRBJ2-2; CDR3nt: TGTGCCAGCAGTCCGTCGGGGGGCGGGGAGCTGTTTTTT; CDR3aa: CASSPSGGGELFF
abundance: NA; d_gene: NA; v_gene: TRBV14; j_gene: TRBJ2-7; CDR3nt: TGTGCCAGCAAGGTGACTAGCTCCTACGAGCAGTACTTC; CDR3aa: CASKVTSSYEQYF
abundance: few; d_gene: TRBD2; v_gene: TRBV27; j_gene: TRBJ2-2; CDR3nt: TGTGCCAGCAGTCCCCGGGGGGGGCGCACCGGGGAGCTGTTTTTT; CDR3aa: CASSPRGGRTGELFF
abundance: few; d_gene: TRBD2; v_gene: TRBV5-1; j_gene: TRBJ2-5; CDR3nt: TGCGCCAGCAGCTGGGGAGCGGGGATGATCCAAGAGACCCAGTACTTC; CDR3aa: CASSWGAGMIQETQYF
abundance: few; d_gene: TRBD1; v_gene: TRBV6-5; j_gene: TRBJ1-6; CDR3nt: TGTGCCAGCAGGCCCTCCTACAGGGGAGCGAATTCACCCCTCCACTTT; CDR3aa: CASRPSYRGANSPLHF
abundance: NA; d_gene: NA; v_gene: TRBV2; j_gene: TRBJ2-1; CDR3nt: TGTGCCAGCAGCCCCCGTTCTCCGGGCTTC; CDR3aa: CASSPRSPGF
abundance: many; d_gene: NA; v_gene: TRBV4-2; j_gene: TRBJ1-2; CDR3nt: TGTGCCAGCAGCCGTCTACAGGGTGATAGAGGCTACACCTTC; CDR3aa: CASSRLQGDRGYTF
abundance: once; d_gene: NA; v_gene: TRBV20-1; j_gene: TRBJ2-7; CDR3nt: TGCAGTGCTAGGGGGACGGTCTCCTACGAGCAGTACTTC; CDR3aa: CSARGTVSYEQYF